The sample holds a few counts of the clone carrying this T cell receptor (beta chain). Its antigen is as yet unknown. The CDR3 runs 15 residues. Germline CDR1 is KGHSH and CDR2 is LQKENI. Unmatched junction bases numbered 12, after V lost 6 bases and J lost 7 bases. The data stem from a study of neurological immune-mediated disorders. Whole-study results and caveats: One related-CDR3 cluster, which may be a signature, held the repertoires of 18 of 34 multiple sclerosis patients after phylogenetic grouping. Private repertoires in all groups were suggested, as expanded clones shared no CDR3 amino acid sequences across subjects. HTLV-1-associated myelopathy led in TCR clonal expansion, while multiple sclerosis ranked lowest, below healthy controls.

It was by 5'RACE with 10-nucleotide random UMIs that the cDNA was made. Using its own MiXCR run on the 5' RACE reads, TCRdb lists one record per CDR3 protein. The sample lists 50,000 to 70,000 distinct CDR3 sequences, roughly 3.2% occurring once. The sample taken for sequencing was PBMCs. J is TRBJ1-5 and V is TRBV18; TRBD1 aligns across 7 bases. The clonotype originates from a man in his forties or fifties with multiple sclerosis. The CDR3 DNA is TGTGCCAGCTCGACAGACAGGGACGGAGGCCAGCCCCAGCATTTT. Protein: CASSTDRDGGQPQHF.